The 13 T cell receptor beta chains presented below share a single source sample, sequenced in a study of T cells in Graves' hyperthyroidism and ophthalmopathy (dated by TCRdb to 2018 to 2020). The library was produced with multiplex PCR. Sequencing was carried out with an Illumina HiSeq 2000. The TCR beta CDR3 regions were amplified from the RNA transcripts. The first round of RT-PCR for the TCR CDR3 was performed with the HTBI primer set and the Qiagen OneStep RT-PCR kit. Through fastp at Q25 and MiXCR, TCRdb rebuilt clones from the public reads, retaining in-frame beta chains. Each entry is one CDR3 protein sequence, shown with its most common DNA and genes. Across this sample there are 380,000 or so distinct CDR3 sequences, with about 20% seen only once. The biggest ten clones account for around 3.4% of the sample. The sample comprised blood. These receptor sequences come from a woman aged 18-29 years with Graves' hyperthyroidism.

This clonotype has a handful of counts. CDR3 in amino acids: CASSPLLGQGLRSYEQYF. The CDR3 nucleotides read TGTGCCAGCTCACCACTTTTGGGACAGGGGCTTCGATCCTACGAGCAGTACTTC. The V gene is TRBV18, the J gene TRBJ2-7; 10 nucleotides align to TRBD1. The ends lost 1 base at V and 1 base at J; junction bases unmatched: 10. This CDR3 comprises 18 residues. Germline V gene lookup returns CDR1 KGHSH and CDR2 LQKENI.

This clonotype was recorded many times. This chain joins TRBV4-1 and TRBJ2-5; D remains ambiguous. Germline CDR1 and CDR2: MGHRA and YSYEKL. With 3 bases removed from V and 3 bases from J, the gap between germline ends came to 11 bases. This CDR3 has 14 residues. The CDR3 bases are TGCGCCAGCAGCCAGTCCCGGGCAGAAGAGACCCAGTACTTC. It codes for CASSQSRAEETQYF.

This clonotype was counted ten times or more. The chain carries TRBV15 and TRBJ2-7; D is uncertain. The CDR3 contains 14 residues. V was cut by 1 base and J by 2 bases, with 9 bases left in between. In germline, CDR1 is LNHNV, CDR2 YYDKDF (reference sequence). The CDR3: CATSRGLQAYEQYF. CDR3 bases: TGTGCCACCAGCAGAGGATTGCAGGCCTACGAGCAGTACTTC. Together with reference TRBV15 and TRBJ2-7, the CDR3 gives the full variable domain: DAMVIQNPRYQVTQFGKPVTLSCSQTLNHNVMYWYQQKSSQAPKLLFHYYDKDFNNEADTPDNFQSRRPNTSFCFLDIRSPGLGDTAMYLCATSRGLQAYEQYFGPGTRLTVT.

This clonotype was recorded at least ten times. The chain joins TRBV15 to TRBJ1-1, with D possibly matching TRBD1 (6 bases). Germline CDR1 reads LNHNV; CDR2 reads YYDKDF (reference sequence). CDR3 size: 12 residues. The ends were cut back, 7 bases at V and 9 bases at J, with 15 bases in the middle. CDR3 region: CATTLDSEQAFF. CDR3 sequence (DNA): TGTGCCACCACCCTGGACAGCGAGCAAGCTTTCTTT.

J is TRBJ2-5 and V is TRBV13; D may be TRBD1 or TRBD2 (5 bases each). Per the germline V gene, CDR1 is PRHDT and CDR2 is FYEKMQ (reference sequence). V was cut by 3 bases and J by 0 bases, with 17 bases left in between. CDR3 length: 17 amino acids. CDR3: CASSFGGQGRYQETQYF. The CDR3 bases are TGTGCCAGCAGCTTTGGCGGGCAGGGAAGGTACCAAGAGACCCAGTACTTC.

The sample holds many counts of this clonotype. An end of the junction differs from the germline gene, which may be a read error. The V and J genes are TRBV6-5 and TRBJ1-1, with D possibly TRBD1 on 6 matching bases. Germline V gene sequence: CDR1 MNHEY, CDR2 SVGAGI. This CDR3 comprises 16 residues. CDR3 residues: CASNPYSGAWNAEAFF. CDR3 DNA sequence: TGTGCCAGCAACCCTTACTCGGGGGCATGGAACGCTGAAGCTTTCTTT.

This clonotype was recorded at least ten times. This chain joins TRBV5-1 and TRBJ1-3, with unresolved D. Germline values: CDR1 SGHRS, CDR2 YFSETQ. This CDR3 contains 15 residues. The ends were cut back, 0 bases at V and 0 bases at J, with 7 bases in the middle. This chain's CDR3 is CASSLVADSGNTIYF. Here the CDR3 DNA reads TGCGCCAGCAGCTTGGTGGCGGACTCTGGAAACACCATATATTTT.

This clonotype was recorded many times. The rearrangement uses TRBV20-1 and TRBJ1-1, with D uncertain. Trimming shortened V by 3 bases and J by 1 base, and 15 bases separated the two germline ends. CDR3 size: 15 residues. Germline V gene sequence: CDR1 DFQATT, CDR2 SNEGSKA (reference sequence). The CDR3 reads CSASIRALSNTEAFF. The CDR3 nucleotides read TGCAGTGCTAGTATTAGGGCCCTGTCGAACACTGAAGCTTTCTTT.

A remark on this clonotype: A read error may explain this, as a much larger clone is one base away. This CDR3 is missing its conserved last phenylalanine or tryptophan, likely due to a read error. The chain carries TRBV7-9 and TRBJ1-2; D may be TRBD1 (5 bases). Per the germline V gene, CDR1 is SEHNR and CDR2 is FQNEAQ (reference sequence). The CDR3 length is 15 residues. Between the trimmed V and J ends, which lost 1 base and 4 bases, there was a span of 13 bases. The DNA of the CDR3 is TGTGCCAGCAGCTTAGGAGAGGGGTTTCGCTATGGCTACACCGTC. It is translated as CASSLGEGFRYGYTV.

This clonotype was picked up many times. The chain uses TRBV29-1 and TRBJ2-2; D unclear. Between the trimmed V and J ends, which lost 6 bases and 2 bases, there was a span of 13 bases. The CDR3 runs to 14 residues. Germline CDR1 SQVTM, CDR2 ANQGSEA. CDR3 coding DNA: TGCAGCGTCCGGGTGTGGGTTAACACCGGGGAGCTGTTTTTT. Protein: CSVRVWVNTGELFF.

This clonotype occurred a few times. J is TRBJ1-6 and V is TRBV30, with unresolved D. This CDR3 is built from 14 residues. V lost 3 bases and J 7 bases, leaving 13 bases between the germline ends. CDR1 GTSNPN and CDR2 SVGIG come from the germline V gene (reference sequence). DNA for the CDR3: TGTGCCTGGAGACAAGGTATTAAGAATTCACCCCTCCACTTT. This encodes CAWRQGIKNSPLHF.

A remark on this clonotype: One end of the junction does not line up with germline, which may come from a read error. The J gene is TRBJ2-2, the V gene TRBV2; TRBD2 is a possible D gene (5 bases). The CDR3 spans 14 residues. CDR1 and CDR2 (germline): SNHLY, FYNNEI. The CDR3 bases are TGTGCCAGACGGACGGAATCTAACACCGGGGAGCTGTGTTTT. This encodes CARRTESNTGELCF.

The chain joins TRBV6-1 to TRBJ2-7; unclear D gene. Trimming removed 5 bases from V and 2 bases from J, with 13 bases in between. Germline V lookup: CDR1 MNHNS, CDR2 SASEGT. The CDR3 is 14 amino acids. The CDR3, as DNA: TGTGCCAGCAGTCCCTTTGTAGGGCCCTACGAGCAGTACTTC. It translates to CASSPFVGPYEQYF.